At least ten counts were recorded for the clone carrying this TCR beta chain. TCRdb used MiXCR to reprocess the reads, holding one entry per CDR3 protein. The data hold fewer than 350,000 distinct CDR3 sequences, with over 7.5% observed a single time. The data originate from a study of T cell repertoires in cytomegalovirus infection. The sequencing sample was made of PBMCs. This clonotype was sampled from a human donor in good health (CMV status not recorded). Some clones in this sample may be carry-over from other donors' samples.

DNA of the CDR3: TGTGCCAGCAGTTACGACATCTGGGCGTCCCCGGCTTCCGCCAAAAACATTCAGTACTTC. Protein: CASSYDIWASPASAKNIQYF. The chain couples TRBV6-6 to TRBJ2-4; D remains ambiguous. The CDR3 is made up of 20 amino acids. In germline, CDR1 is MNHNY, CDR2 SVGAGI (reference sequence). Trimming cost V 2 bases and J 1 base, with 24 bases left between them.